This is a list of T cell receptor beta chains from one sample in a study of CD8+ T cells in alopecia areata. The method was immunoSEQ multiplex PCR; TCRdb's version includes in-frame clones alone and lacks a portion of them. The table shows about 100,000 clones, with 55% to 70% occurring only once. Sequencing was performed on CD8+ T cells sorted from blood, taken at week 56, from a patient treated with tofacitinib. All receptors derive from a human donor with alopecia areata. The CDR3 runs from the conserved cysteine through the conserved F or W. A D gene is named only where the DNA matches it firmly. Clone size is not always given. Where it is, it says once, few, many or a class for expanded clones.

-	TRBV5-1	TRBJ2-7	TRBD1	TGCGCCAGCAGCTCGACAGGGACCTACGAGCAGTACTTC	CASSSTGTYEQYF
-	TRBV7-3	TRBJ2-2	TRBD2	TGTGCCAGCAGCTTAAATAGCGGGGGGGTGGACGGGGAGCTGTTTTTT	CASSLNSGGVDGELFF
-	TRBV6-1	TRBJ2-7	-	TGTGCCAGCAGTGAGGACAGCGGCTACGAGCAGTACTTC	CASSEDSGYEQYF
-	TRBV18	TRBJ2-5	-	TGTGCCAGCTCACCAGTCATGGCTCCAAACCGAGAGACCCAGTACTTC	CASSPVMAPNRETQYF
-	TRBV7-9	TRBJ1-1	-	TGTGCCAGCAGCCCACCGGGGACGGGGAACACTGAAGCTTTCTTT	CASSPPGTGNTEAFF
-	TRBV29-1	TRBJ1-1	-	TGCAGCGTTGATCAGGGGTATAGAGCTTTCTTT	CSVDQGYRAFF
-	TRBV13	TRBJ1-2	TRBD1	TGTGCCAGCAGCCCGATCACAGGGGGCATTTATGGCTACACCTTC	CASSPITGGIYGYTF
-	TRBV7-2	TRBJ2-7	-	TGTGCCAGCAGCCTGGGCTGGTTCCGGGCGCTTGGGTACGAGCAGTACTTC	CASSLGWFRALGYEQYF
-	TRBV15	TRBJ1-2	-	TGTGCCACCAGCGACGGAGTAGACTATGGCTACACCTTC	CATSDGVDYGYTF
-	TRBV9	TRBJ2-5	-	TGTGCCAGCAGCGTAGGGGGTAGCGGACAAGAGACCCAGTACTTC	CASSVGGSGQETQYF
-	TRBV27	TRBJ2-7	-	TGTGCCAGCAGCTCTATCAGGGATTGGGAGCAGTACTTC	CASSSIRDWEQYF
few	TRBV27	TRBJ1-2	TRBD1	TGTGCCACCCGAGAAGAGGGGGCCGGTGGCTACACCTTC	CATREEGAGGYTF
-	TRBV19	TRBJ2-7	TRBD2	TGTGCCACCAGTAGGACTAGGGCCTACGAGCAGTACTTC	CATSRTRAYEQYF
-	TRBV6-5	TRBJ2-1	-	TGTGCCAGCAGTTACACCAGGGACACCGCGAATGAGCAGTTCTTC	CASSYTRDTANEQFF
few	TRBV27	TRBJ2-7	-	TGTGCCAGCAGTTTGTTTCCCCACTACGAGCAGTACTTC	CASSLFPHYEQYF
-	TRBV15	TRBJ2-2	-	TGTGCCACCAGCAGAGGAGGGGACACCGGGGAGCTGTTTTTT	CATSRGGDTGELFF